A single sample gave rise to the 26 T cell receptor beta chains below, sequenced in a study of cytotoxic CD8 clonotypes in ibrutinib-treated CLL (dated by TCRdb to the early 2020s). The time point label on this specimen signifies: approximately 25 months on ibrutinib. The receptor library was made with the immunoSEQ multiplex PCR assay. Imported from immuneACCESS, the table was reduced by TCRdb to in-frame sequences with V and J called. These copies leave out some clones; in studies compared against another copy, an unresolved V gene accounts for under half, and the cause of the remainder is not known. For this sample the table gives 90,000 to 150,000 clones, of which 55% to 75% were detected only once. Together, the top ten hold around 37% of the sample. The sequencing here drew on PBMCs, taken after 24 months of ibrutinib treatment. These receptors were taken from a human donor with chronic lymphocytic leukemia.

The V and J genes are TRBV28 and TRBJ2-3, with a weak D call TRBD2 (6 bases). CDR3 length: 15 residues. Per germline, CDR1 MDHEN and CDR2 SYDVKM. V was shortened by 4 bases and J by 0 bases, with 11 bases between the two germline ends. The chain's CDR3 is CASSSLGGSTDTQYF. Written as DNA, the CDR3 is TGTGCCAGCAGTTCCCTGGGGGGTAGCACAGATACGCAGTATTTT.

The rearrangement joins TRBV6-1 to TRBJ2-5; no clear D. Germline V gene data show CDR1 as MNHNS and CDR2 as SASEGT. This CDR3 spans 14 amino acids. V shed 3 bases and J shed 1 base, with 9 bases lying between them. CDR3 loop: CASSDFGRQETQYF. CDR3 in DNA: TGTGCCAGCAGTGATTTCGGGCGCCAAGAGACCCAGTACTTC.

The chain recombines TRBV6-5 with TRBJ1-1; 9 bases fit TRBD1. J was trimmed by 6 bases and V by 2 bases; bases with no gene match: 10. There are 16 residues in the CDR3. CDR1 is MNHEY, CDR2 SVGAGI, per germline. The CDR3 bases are TGTGCCAGCAGTTACCAAGCCGGGACAGGGCTTGCTGAAGCTTTCTTT. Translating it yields CASSYQAGTGLAEAFF.

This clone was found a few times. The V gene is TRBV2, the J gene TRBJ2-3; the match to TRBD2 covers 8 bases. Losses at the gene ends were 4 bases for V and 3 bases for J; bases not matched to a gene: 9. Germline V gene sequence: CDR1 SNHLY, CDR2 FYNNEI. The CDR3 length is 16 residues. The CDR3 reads CASSARRGGGTDTQYF. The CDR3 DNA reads TGTGCCAGCAGTGCCCGTCGGGGGGGAGGAACAGATACGCAGTATTTT. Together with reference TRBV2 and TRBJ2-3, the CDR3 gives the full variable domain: EPEVTQTPSHQVTQMGQEVILRCVPISNHLYFYWYRQILGQKVEFLVSFYNNEISEKSEIFDDQFSVERPDGSNFTLKIRSTKLEDSAMYFCASSARRGGGTDTQYFGPGTRLTVL.

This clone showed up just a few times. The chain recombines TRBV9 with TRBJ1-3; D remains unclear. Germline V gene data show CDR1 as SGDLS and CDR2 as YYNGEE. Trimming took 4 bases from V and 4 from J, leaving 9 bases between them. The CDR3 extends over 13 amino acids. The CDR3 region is CASSRGSGNTIYF. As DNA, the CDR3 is TGTGCCAGCAGCCGAGGATCCGGAAACACCATATATTTT.

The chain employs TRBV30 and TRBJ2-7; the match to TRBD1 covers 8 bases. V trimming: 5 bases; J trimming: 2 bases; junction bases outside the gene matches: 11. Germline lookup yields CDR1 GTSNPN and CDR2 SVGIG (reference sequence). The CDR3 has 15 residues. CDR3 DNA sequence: TGTGCCTGGGGCATAGTGACAGGGGTCCCCTACGAGCAGTACTTC. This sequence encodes CAWGIVTGVPYEQYF.

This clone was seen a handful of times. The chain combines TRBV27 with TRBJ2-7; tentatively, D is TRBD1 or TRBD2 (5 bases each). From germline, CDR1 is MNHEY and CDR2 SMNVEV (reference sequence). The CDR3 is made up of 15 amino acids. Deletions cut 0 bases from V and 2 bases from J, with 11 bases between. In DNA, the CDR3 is TGTGCCAGCAGTTTATCCCGGGGCGATACCTACGAGCAGTACTTC. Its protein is CASSLSRGDTYEQYF.

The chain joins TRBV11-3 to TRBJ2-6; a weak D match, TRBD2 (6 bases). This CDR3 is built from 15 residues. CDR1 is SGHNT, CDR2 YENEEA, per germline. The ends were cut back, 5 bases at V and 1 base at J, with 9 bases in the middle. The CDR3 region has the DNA TGTGCCAGCAGCCCCGGGGGTTCTGGGGCCAACGTCCTGACTTTC. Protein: CASSPGGSGANVLTF.

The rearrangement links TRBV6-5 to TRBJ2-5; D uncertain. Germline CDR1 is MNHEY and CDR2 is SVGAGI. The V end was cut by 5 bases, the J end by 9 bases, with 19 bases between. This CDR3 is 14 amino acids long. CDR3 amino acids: CASSEVPESGAQYF. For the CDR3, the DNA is TGTGCCAGCAGTGAAGTTCCAGAAAGTGGGGCCCAGTACTTC.

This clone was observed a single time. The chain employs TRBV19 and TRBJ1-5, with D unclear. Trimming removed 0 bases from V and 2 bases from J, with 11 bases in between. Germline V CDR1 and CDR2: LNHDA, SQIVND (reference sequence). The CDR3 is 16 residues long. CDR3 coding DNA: TGTGCCAGTAGTATAGATCTGGAGGGTGGCAATCAGCCCCAGCATTTT. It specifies CASSIDLEGGNQPQHF.

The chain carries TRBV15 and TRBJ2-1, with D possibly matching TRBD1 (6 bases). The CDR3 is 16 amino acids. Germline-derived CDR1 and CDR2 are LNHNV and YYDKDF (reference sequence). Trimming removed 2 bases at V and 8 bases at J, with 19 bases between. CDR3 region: CATSRSYRAGVDEQFF. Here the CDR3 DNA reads TGTGCCACCAGCAGATCCTATAGGGCAGGGGTTGATGAGCAGTTCTTC.

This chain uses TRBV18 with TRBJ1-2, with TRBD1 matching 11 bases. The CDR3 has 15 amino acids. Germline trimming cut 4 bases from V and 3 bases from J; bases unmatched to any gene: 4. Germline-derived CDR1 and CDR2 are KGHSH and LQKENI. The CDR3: CASSLGQGDDYGYTF. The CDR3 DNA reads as TGTGCCAGCTCACTGGGACAGGGGGACGACTATGGCTACACCTTC.

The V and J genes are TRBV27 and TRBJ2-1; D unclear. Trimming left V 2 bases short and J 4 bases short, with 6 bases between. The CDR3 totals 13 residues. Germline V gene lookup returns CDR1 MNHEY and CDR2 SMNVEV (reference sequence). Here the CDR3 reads CASSLSDYNEQFF. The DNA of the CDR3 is TGTGCCAGCAGTTTAAGTGATTACAATGAGCAGTTCTTC.

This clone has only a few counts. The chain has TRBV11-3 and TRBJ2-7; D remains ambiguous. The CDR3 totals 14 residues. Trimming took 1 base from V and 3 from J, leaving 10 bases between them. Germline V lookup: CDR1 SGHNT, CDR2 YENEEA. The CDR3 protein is CASSLVAENYEQYF. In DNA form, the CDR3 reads TGTGCCAGCAGCTTAGTGGCAGAGAACTACGAGCAGTACTTC.

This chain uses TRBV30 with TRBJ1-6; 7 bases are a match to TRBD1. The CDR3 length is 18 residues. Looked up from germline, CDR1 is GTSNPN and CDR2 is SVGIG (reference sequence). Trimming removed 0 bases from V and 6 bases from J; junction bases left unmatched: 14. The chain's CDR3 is CAWSVGRGKASLNSPLHF. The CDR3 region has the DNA TGTGCCTGGAGTGTGGGCAGGGGGAAAGCCTCCCTTAATTCACCCCTCCACTTT.

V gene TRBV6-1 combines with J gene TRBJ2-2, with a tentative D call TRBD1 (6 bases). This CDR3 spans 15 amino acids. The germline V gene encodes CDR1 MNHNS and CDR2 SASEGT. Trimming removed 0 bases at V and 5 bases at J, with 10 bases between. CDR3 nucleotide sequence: TGTGCCAGCAGTGAAGCAGCTAGGGGGACCGGGGAGCTGTTTTTT. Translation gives CASSEAARGTGELFF.

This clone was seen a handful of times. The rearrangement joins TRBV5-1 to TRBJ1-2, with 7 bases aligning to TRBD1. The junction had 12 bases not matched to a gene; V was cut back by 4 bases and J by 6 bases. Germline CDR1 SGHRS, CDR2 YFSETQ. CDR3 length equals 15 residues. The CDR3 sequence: CASSIRTGSADGYTF. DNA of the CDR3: TGCGCCAGCAGCATACGGACAGGATCAGCGGATGGCTACACCTTC. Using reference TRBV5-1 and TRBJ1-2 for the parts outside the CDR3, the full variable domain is KAGVTQTPRYLIKTRGQQVTLSCSPISGHRSVSWYQQTPGQGLQFLFEYFSETQRNKGNFPGRFSGRQFSNSRSEMNVSTLELGDSALYLCASSIRTGSADGYTFGSGTRLTVV.

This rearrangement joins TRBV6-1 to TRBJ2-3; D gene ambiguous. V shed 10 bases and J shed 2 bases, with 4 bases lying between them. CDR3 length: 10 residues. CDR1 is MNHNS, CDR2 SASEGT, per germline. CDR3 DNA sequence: TGTGCCACCGACACAGATACGCAGTATTTT. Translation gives CATDTDTQYF.

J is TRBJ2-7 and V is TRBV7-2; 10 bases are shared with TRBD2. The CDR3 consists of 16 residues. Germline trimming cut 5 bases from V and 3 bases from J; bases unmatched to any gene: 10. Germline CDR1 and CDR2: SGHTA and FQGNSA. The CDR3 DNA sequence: TGTGCCAGCAGCCCTCTTAGCGGGGGGATCGGCTACGAGCAGTACTTC. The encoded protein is CASSPLSGGIGYEQYF.

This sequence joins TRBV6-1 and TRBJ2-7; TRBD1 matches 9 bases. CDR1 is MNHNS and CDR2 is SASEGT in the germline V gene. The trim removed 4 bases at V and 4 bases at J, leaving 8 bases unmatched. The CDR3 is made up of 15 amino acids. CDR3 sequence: CASSARDRDAYEQYF. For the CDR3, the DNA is TGTGCCAGCAGTGCCCGGGACAGGGACGCTTACGAGCAGTACTTC.

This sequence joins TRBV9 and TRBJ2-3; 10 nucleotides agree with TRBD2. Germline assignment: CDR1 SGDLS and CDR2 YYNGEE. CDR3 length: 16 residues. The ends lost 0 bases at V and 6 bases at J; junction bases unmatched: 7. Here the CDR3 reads CASSVVSGGAIDTQYF. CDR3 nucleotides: TGTGCCAGCAGCGTAGTCAGCGGGGGGGCCATTGATACGCAGTATTTT.

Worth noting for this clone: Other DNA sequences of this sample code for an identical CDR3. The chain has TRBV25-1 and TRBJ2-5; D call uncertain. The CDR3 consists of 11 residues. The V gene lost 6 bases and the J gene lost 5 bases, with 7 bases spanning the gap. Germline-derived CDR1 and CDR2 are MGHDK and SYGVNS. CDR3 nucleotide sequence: TGTGCCAGCAGGGTAGGCGAGACCCAGTACTTC. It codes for CASRVGETQYF. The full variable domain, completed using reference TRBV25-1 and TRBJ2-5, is EADIYQTPRYLVIGTGKKITLECSQTMGHDKMYWYQQDPGMELHLIHYSYGVNSTEKGDLSSESTVSRIRTEHFPLTLESARPSHTSQYLCASRVGETQYFGPGTRLLVL.

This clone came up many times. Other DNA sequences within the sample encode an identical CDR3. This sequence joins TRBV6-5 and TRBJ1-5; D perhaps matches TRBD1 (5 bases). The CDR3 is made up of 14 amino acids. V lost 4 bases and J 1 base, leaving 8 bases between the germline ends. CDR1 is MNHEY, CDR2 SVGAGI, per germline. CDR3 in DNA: TGTGCCAGCAGTTCCGGGGGGAGCAATCAGCCCCAGCATTTT. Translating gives CASSSGGSNQPQHF.

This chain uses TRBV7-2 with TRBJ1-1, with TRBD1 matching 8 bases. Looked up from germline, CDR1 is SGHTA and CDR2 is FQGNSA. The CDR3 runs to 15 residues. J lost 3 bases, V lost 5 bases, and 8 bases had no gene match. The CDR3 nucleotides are TGTGCCAGCAGCCAGGGGGCCGAGAGGTACACTGAAGCTTTCTTT. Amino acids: CASSQGAERYTEAFF.

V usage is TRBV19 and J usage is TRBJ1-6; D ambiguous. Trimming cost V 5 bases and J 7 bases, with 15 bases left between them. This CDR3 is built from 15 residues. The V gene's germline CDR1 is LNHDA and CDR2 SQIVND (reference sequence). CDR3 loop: CASSLTQLNNSPLHF. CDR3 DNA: TGTGCCAGTAGTCTGACACAGCTGAACAATTCACCCCTCCACTTT.

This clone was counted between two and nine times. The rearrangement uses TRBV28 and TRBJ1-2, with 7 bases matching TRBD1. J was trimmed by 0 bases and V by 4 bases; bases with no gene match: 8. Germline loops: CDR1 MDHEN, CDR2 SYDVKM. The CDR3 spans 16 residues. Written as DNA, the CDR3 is TGTGCCAGCAGTTCCCTCATGGACAGGCCTAACTATGGCTACACCTTC. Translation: CASSSLMDRPNYGYTF.